Shown below are 14 T cell receptor beta chains from a single sample sequenced in a study of blood T cell repertoires in COVID-19. Clones were sequenced by immunoSEQ multiplex PCR, and TCRdb holds only the in-frame ones, with some missing. The repertoire includes 220,000 or so clones, around 84% of them detected once, and less than 7% sits in the top ten. Sequencing was carried out using PBMCs or T cells enriched from blood (not recorded which). These receptors were taken from a woman in her 40s who had recovered from COVID-19.

CDR3 loop: CASSFPDQPQHF. The CDR3, as DNA: TGTGCCAGCAGTTTCCCCGATCAGCCCCAGCATTTT. The chain carries TRBV27 and TRBJ1-5; D gene uncertain. Between the trimmed V and J ends, which lost 3 bases and 5 bases, there was a span of 5 bases. Germline V gene sequence: CDR1 MNHEY, CDR2 SMNVEV (reference sequence). The CDR3 covers 12 residues.

This clone has only one observation. V usage is TRBV30 and J usage is TRBJ2-5; no reliable D call. The CDR3 has 12 amino acids. V was clipped by 5 bases and J by 4 bases, with 11 bases between them. Germline CDR1 and CDR2: GTSNPN and SVGIG (reference sequence). CDR3 sequence: CAWSTVGETQYF. The CDR3 DNA sequence: TGTGCCTGGTCAACTGTTGGAGAGACCCAGTACTTC.

The chain couples TRBV15 to TRBJ2-1, with 10 bases identical to TRBD2. In germline, CDR1 is LNHNV, CDR2 YYDKDF (reference sequence). This CDR3 is built from 13 residues. V lost 8 bases and J lost 6; bases outside the gene matches: 4. The CDR3 bases are TGTGCCACCGGGACTAGCGCTGGCAATGAGCAGTTCTTC. This sequence encodes CATGTSAGNEQFF.

The chain recombines TRBV5-4 with TRBJ2-1, with a tentative D call TRBD2 (6 bases). This CDR3 has 15 residues. CDR1 is SGHNT, CDR2 YYREEE, per germline (reference sequence). Trimming removed 4 bases from V and 0 bases from J, with 11 bases in between. The CDR3 protein is CASSVDYNSYNEQFF. CDR3 nucleotides: TGTGCCAGCAGCGTGGACTATAACTCCTACAATGAGCAGTTCTTC.

The J gene is TRBJ2-3, the V gene TRBV5-1; unclear D gene. Germline CDR1 reads SGHRS; CDR2 reads YFSETQ. Trimming removed 0 bases at V and 3 bases at J, with 5 bases between. This CDR3 contains 13 residues. The CDR3 bases are TGCGCCAGCAGCTTGGACAGAACAGATACGCAGTATTTT. The encoded protein is CASSLDRTDTQYF.

The chain links TRBV29-1 to TRBJ1-2; no definite D call. The V end was cut by 5 bases, the J end by 8 bases, with 18 bases between. There are 13 residues in the CDR3. CDR1 is SQVTM and CDR2 is ANQGSEA in the germline V gene. The CDR3 sequence is CSVYPGLREGYTF. CDR3 sequence (DNA): TGCAGCGTTTATCCCGGACTAAGGGAGGGCTACACCTTC. The variable domain in full, with the rest retrieved from reference TRBV29-1 and TRBJ1-2, is SAVISQKPSRDICQRGTSLTIQCQVDSQVTMMFWYRQQPGQSLTLIATANQGSEATYESGFVIDKFPISRPNLTFSTLTVSNMSPEDSSIYLCSVYPGLREGYTFGSGTRLTVV.

The V gene is TRBV5-1, the J gene TRBJ2-1, with 9 bases that match TRBD2. This CDR3 has 14 amino acids. The germline V gene has CDR1 SGHRS and CDR2 YFSETQ. J lost 7 bases, V lost 7 bases, and 9 bases had no gene match. The CDR3 region is CASEGIAGGNEQFF. The CDR3 coding sequence is TGCGCCAGCGAGGGGATTGCGGGAGGGAATGAGCAGTTCTTC.

V gene TRBV7-9 combines with J gene TRBJ1-1, with D possibly matching TRBD1 (6 bases). The V gene lost 3 bases and the J gene lost 0 bases, with 8 bases spanning the gap. CDR1 is SEHNR and CDR2 is FQNEAQ in the germline V gene (reference sequence). The CDR3 is made up of 14 amino acids. CDR3 loop: CASSFWDMNTEAFF. CDR3 coding DNA: TGTGCCAGCAGCTTCTGGGACATGAACACTGAAGCTTTCTTT.

The genes are TRBV2 and TRBJ1-6; D may be TRBD1 (6 bases). CDR3 size: 15 residues. Germline-derived CDR1 and CDR2 are SNHLY and FYNNEI. V was clipped by 5 bases and J by 9 bases, with 17 bases between them. CDR3 sequence: CASSTTQGVASPLHF. CDR3 nucleotide sequence: TGTGCCAGCAGTACAACACAGGGTGTTGCTTCACCCCTCCACTTT.

The V and J genes are TRBV6-5 and TRBJ2-1; the match to TRBD2 covers 11 bases. The CDR3 is made up of 15 amino acids. The germline V gene has CDR1 MNHEY and CDR2 SVGAGI. Unmatched junction bases numbered 7, after V lost 7 bases and J lost 5 bases. The CDR3 spells CASNSGTSGHNEQFF. CDR3 sequence (DNA): TGTGCCAGCAACTCCGGGACTAGCGGCCACAATGAGCAGTTCTTC.

This clone has just one count. The V call is TRBV29-1, the J call TRBJ2-3; TRBD2 is a possible D gene (6 bases). The CDR3 loop spans 15 amino acids. V shed 5 bases and J shed 6 bases, with 21 bases lying between them. Germline values: CDR1 SQVTM, CDR2 ANQGSEA. CDR3 loop: CSVSSLAIQGDTQYF. CDR3 in DNA: TGCAGCGTTAGTTCCCTAGCGATACAAGGGGATACGCAGTATTTT.

The chain links TRBV5-4 to TRBJ1-2; D perhaps matches TRBD1 (6 bases). The CDR3 covers 12 residues. With 3 bases removed from V and 5 bases from J, the gap between germline ends came to 8 bases. Per germline, CDR1 SGHNT and CDR2 YYREEE (reference sequence). CDR3 bases: TGTGCCAGCAGCTCGGACAGATATGGCTACACCTTC. Protein: CASSSDRYGYTF.

This chain uses TRBV9 with TRBJ2-2, with 9 bases fitting TRBD2. Trimming removed 3 bases from V and 2 bases from J; junction bases left unmatched: 5. CDR3 size: 16 residues. The germline V gene encodes CDR1 SGDLS and CDR2 YYNGEE. The DNA for the CDR3 is TGTGCCAGCAGCGAGGCTAGCGGGGTCAACACCGGGGAGCTGTTTTTT. Its translation is CASSEASGVNTGELFF.

This chain uses TRBV4-1 with TRBJ2-5, with D possibly being TRBD1 (6 bases). V lost 2 bases, J lost 2 bases, and 12 bases lay in between. The germline gives CDR1 MGHRA, CDR2 YSYEKL. CDR3 length: 15 amino acids. The CDR3, as DNA: TGCGCCAGCAGCCAACGGACAGCCCCTCAAGAGACCCAGTACTTC. Residues: CASSQRTAPQETQYF.